The 15 T cell receptor beta chains in this list originate from one sample, sequenced in a study of blood T cells in healthy people across ages. Primers used in a second PCR of roughly 6 to 11 cycles were a sample-barcoded 5' primer and a J-beta primer mix. MiXCR, run by TCRdb on the 5' RACE reads, gives a single entry per CDR3 protein. The sample yields about 640,000 distinct CDR3 sequences, around 38% seen once. The sample comprised blood. The receptors here all came from an older man in good health.

The chain has TRBV20-1 and TRBJ2-3; the match to TRBD1 covers 7 bases. Germline values: CDR1 DFQATT, CDR2 SNEGSKA (reference sequence). CDR3 length: 15 residues. Trimming at V came to 6 bases and at J to 4 bases, leaving 13 bases not matched to a gene. The CDR3 DNA follows: TGCAGTGCCCCAAGGGGACAGATAGCCCCAGATACGCAGTATTTT. This encodes CSAPRGQIAPDTQYF.

The CDR3 sequence is CAGVGEGFGETQYF. As DNA, the CDR3 is TGTGCCGGCGTCGGGGAGGGTTTTGGAGAGACCCAGTACTTC. V and J are TRBV7-2 and TRBJ2-5; TRBD2 matches at 7 bases. The CDR3 extends over 14 amino acids. Trimming removed 11 bases from V and 4 bases from J; junction bases left unmatched: 13. Looked up from germline, CDR1 is SGHTA and CDR2 is FQGNSA.

The rearrangement joins TRBV4-3 to TRBJ2-5; possibly TRBD1 or TRBD2 for D (5 bases each). Judging by the DNA end, TRBJ2-7 fits better; the J call may be wrong. In germline, CDR1 is LGHNA, CDR2 YSLEER. The CDR3 spans 16 residues. CDR3 sequence reads: CASSRVAEGPPGEQYF. DNA of the CDR3: TGCGCCAGCAGCCGAGTTGCCGAGGGGCCCCCCGGCGAGCAGTACTTC.

V gene TRBV6-2 or TRBV6-3 combines with J gene TRBJ1-1, with D perhaps matching TRBD1 (5 bases). The V gene's germline CDR1 is MNHEY and CDR2 SVGEGT. Trimming stripped 7 bases from V and 4 bases from J, with 16 bases between. The CDR3 totals 14 residues. CDR3 amino acids: CASTLVGVTTEAFF. In DNA form, the CDR3 reads TGTGCCAGCACCCTCGTGGGGGTAACCACTGAAGCTTTCTTT.

This clonotype was detected only once. J is TRBJ1-1 and V is TRBV28; 9 bases align to TRBD1. The CDR3 runs to 16 residues. Germline lookup yields CDR1 MDHEN and CDR2 SYDVKM. Germline trimming cut 4 bases from V and 1 base from J; bases unmatched to any gene: 7. The CDR3 region is CASSSRDRAWNTEAFF. The CDR3 bases are TGTGCCAGCAGTTCCCGGGACAGGGCTTGGAACACTGAAGCTTTCTTT.

This clonotype was observed a handful of times. Here the CDR3 reads CSARAGTWDRTYNEQFF. CDR3 in DNA: TGCAGTGCTAGAGCAGGCACTTGGGACAGGACTTACAATGAGCAGTTCTTC. This sequence joins TRBV20-1 and TRBJ2-1, with 8 bases identical to TRBD1. The germline gives CDR1 DFQATT, CDR2 SNEGSKA (reference sequence). J was trimmed by 4 bases and V by 1 base; bases with no gene match: 12. This CDR3 contains 17 residues.

The CDR3 coding sequence is TGTGCCACCAGTGATCCGCGGCACAGGGGGCCTACAGATACGCAGTATTTT. As protein: CATSDPRHRGPTDTQYF. This rearrangement joins TRBV24-1 to TRBJ2-3, with 9 nucleotides matching TRBD1. V trimming: 3 bases; J trimming: 3 bases; junction bases outside the gene matches: 9. The CDR3 sequence is 17 residues long. Germline V gives CDR1 KGHDR, CDR2 SFDVKD.

There are a few counts of this clonotype. The chain joins TRBV12-3 or TRBV12-4 to TRBJ1-5; perhaps TRBD1 as D (6 bases). The CDR3 covers 15 residues. The germline V and J ends were trimmed by 6 bases and 4 bases, with 16 bases remaining between them. CDR3 amino acids: CASRLSGEKNQPQHF. The CDR3 DNA reads as TGTGCCAGCAGACTCTCAGGGGAAAAAAATCAGCCCCAGCATTTT.

This clonotype turned up a few times. The chain uses TRBV7-9 and TRBJ2-5, with 9 bases that match TRBD1. Germline V CDR1 and CDR2: SEHNR, FQNEAQ (reference sequence). CDR3 size: 15 residues. The V and J ends lost 6 bases and 5 bases, in that order; junction bases with no gene match: 10. CDR3: CASRVSGQGSETQYF. For the CDR3, the DNA is TGTGCCAGCAGGGTCTCGGGACAGGGATCGGAGACCCAGTACTTC.

The table lists this clonotype with a count of one. The gene calls are TRBV11-2 and TRBJ2-4; no definite D call. Trimming removed 5 bases at V and 6 bases at J, with 5 bases between. The CDR3 covers 11 residues. CDR1 is SGHAT and CDR2 is FQNNGV in the germline V gene. The DNA for the CDR3 is TGTGCCAGCAGCCCCGTAAACATTCAGTACTTC. It yields the protein CASSPVNIQYF.

CDR3 sequence reads: CSARLPGSGEQYF. The CDR3 DNA reads TGCAGTGCTAGACTCCCGGGGTCGGGCGAGCAGTACTTC. The chain is built from TRBV20-1 and TRBJ2-7; D is possibly TRBD2 (5 bases). The ends were cut back, 2 bases at V and 6 bases at J, with 14 bases in the middle. The CDR3 is 13 residues long. Germline values: CDR1 DFQATT, CDR2 SNEGSKA (reference sequence).

The chain carries TRBV29-1 and TRBJ1-2; 7 positions agree with TRBD1. This CDR3 has 13 residues. Per the germline V gene, CDR1 is SQVTM and CDR2 is ANQGSEA. With 5 bases clipped from V and 8 bases from J, the junction kept 11 bases outside the gene matches. DNA for the CDR3: TGCAGCGTTACCCGGACAGGCTTAGGCGGCTACACCTTC. Residues: CSVTRTGLGGYTF.

This clonotype was counted between two and nine times. The genes are TRBV4-3 and TRBJ2-7; D might be TRBD2 (5 bases). CDR1 is LGHNA, CDR2 YSLEER, per germline. The CDR3 consists of 15 residues. V was pared by 1 base and J by 2 bases, with 12 bases between. The CDR3 reads CASSQAPGITYEQYF. CDR3 bases: TGCGCCAGCAGCCAAGCCCCCGGGATAACCTACGAGCAGTACTTC.

The rearrangement links TRBV20-1 to TRBJ2-7; TRBD2 aligns across 10 bases. This CDR3 is built from 14 residues. V was clipped by 0 bases and J by 7 bases; unmatched bases: 6. Germline assignment: CDR1 DFQATT and CDR2 SNEGSKA (reference sequence). For the CDR3, the DNA is TGCAGTGCTAGAGACCTAGCGGGAGTGGGGGAGCAGTACTTC. Translated: CSARDLAGVGEQYF.

This clonotype showed up just once. The V and J genes are TRBV24-1 and TRBJ2-3, with 9 bases that match TRBD1. After removal of 2 bases from V and 5 bases from J, the junction contained 13 bases not matched to a gene. In germline, CDR1 is KGHDR, CDR2 SFDVKD. This CDR3 has 18 residues. The CDR3 nucleotides are TGTGCCACCAGTGATTCTTGGGGCAGACAGGGGGTGAGAGATACGCAGTATTTT. Its translation is CATSDSWGRQGVRDTQYF.